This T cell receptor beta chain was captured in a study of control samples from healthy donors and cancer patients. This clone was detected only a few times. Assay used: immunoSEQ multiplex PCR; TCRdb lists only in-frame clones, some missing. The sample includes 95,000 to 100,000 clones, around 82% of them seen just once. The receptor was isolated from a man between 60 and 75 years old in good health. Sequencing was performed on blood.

CDR3 bases: TGCGCCAGCAGCCAAGGCATTTGGGGGTATAACTATGGCTACACCTTC. Translated, it gives CASSQGIWGYNYGYTF. The chain recombines TRBV4-1 with TRBJ1-2, with D possibly being TRBD1 (5 bases). Germline values: CDR1 MGHRA, CDR2 YSYEKL. The CDR3 loop spans 16 amino acids. V shed 1 base and J shed 1 base, with 13 bases lying between them.